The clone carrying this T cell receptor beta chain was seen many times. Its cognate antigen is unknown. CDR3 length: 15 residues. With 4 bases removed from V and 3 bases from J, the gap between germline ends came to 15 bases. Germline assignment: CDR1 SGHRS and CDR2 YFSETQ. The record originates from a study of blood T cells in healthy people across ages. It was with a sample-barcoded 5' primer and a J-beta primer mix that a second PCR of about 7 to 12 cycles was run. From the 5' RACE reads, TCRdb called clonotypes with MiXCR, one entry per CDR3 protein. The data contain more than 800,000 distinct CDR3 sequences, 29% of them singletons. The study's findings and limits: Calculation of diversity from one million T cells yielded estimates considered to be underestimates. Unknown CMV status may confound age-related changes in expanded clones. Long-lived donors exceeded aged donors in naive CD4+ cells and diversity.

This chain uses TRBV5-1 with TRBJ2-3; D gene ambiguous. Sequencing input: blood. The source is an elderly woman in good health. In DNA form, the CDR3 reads TGCGCCAGCAGCCGCAAGGTCCAGGAGACAGATACGCAGTATTTT. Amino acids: CASSRKVQETDTQYF.